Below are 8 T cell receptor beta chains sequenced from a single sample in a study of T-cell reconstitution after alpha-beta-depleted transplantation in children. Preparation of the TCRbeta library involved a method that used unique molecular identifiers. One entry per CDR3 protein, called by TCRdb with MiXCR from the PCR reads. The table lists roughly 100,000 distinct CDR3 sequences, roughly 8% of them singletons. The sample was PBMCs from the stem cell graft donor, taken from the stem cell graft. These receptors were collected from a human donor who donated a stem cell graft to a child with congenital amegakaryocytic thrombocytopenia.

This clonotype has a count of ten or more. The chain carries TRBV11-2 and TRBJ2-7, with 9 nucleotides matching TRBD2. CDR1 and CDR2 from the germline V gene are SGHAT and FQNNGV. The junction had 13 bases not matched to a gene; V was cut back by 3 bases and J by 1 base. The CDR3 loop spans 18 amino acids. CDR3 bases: TGTGCCAGCAGCTTCCAACCTACGACTAGCGGCCTTTCCTACGAGCAGTACTTC. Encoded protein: CASSFQPTTSGLSYEQYF.

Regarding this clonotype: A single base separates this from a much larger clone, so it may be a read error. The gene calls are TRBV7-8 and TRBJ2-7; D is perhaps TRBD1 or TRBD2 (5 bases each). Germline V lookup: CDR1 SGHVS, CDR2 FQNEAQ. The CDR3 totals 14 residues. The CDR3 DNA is TGTGCCAGCAGCTCCCAAGGGACGGCGGTCGAGCAGTGCTTC. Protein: CASSSQGTAVEQCF.

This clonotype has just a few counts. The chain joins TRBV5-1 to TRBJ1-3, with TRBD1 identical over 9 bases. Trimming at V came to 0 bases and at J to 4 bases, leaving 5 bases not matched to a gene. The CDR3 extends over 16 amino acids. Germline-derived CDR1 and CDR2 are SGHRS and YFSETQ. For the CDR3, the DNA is TGCGCCAGCAGCTTGGCCGGGACAGGGCGGGGAAACACCATATATTTT. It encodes CASSLAGTGRGNTIYF.

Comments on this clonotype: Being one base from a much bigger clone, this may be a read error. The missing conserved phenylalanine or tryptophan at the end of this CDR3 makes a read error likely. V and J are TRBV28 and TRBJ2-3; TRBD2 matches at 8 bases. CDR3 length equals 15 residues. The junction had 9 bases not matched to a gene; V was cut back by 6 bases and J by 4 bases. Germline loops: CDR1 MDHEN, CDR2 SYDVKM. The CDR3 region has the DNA TGTGCCAGCAGCCGAGCGGGGGTCAATGCAGATACGCAGTATTTG. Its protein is CASSRAGVNADTQYL.

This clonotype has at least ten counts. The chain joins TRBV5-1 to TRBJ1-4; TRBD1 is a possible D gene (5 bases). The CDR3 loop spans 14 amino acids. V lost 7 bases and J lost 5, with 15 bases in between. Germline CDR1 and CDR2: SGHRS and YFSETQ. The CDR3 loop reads CASQSGTANEKLFF. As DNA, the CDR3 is TGCGCCAGCCAATCCGGGACTGCGAATGAAAAACTGTTTTTT.

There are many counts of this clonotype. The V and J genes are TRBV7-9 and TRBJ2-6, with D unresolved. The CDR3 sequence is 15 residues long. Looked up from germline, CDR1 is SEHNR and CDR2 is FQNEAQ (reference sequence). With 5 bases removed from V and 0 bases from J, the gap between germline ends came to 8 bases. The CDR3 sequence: CASSRLGSGANVLTF. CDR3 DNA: TGTGCCAGCAGCCGACTGGGCTCTGGGGCCAACGTCCTGACTTTC.

CDR3 protein: CASSPLGGNNQPQHF. For the CDR3, the DNA is TGTGCCAGTAGCCCCCTTGGGGGGAACAATCAGCCCCAGCATTTT. The rearrangement links TRBV19 to TRBJ1-5, with D perhaps matching TRBD1 (5 bases). Germline loops: CDR1 LNHDA, CDR2 SQIVND (reference sequence). The CDR3 contains 15 residues. Trimming removed 6 bases from V and 3 bases from J, with 15 bases in between. The whole variable domain, remainder taken from reference TRBV19 and TRBJ1-5, is DGGITQSPKYLFRKEGQNVTLSCEQNLNHDAMYWYRQDPGQGLRLIYYSQIVNDFQKGDIAEGYSVSREKKESFPLTVTSAQKNPTAFYLCASSPLGGNNQPQHFGDGTRLSIL.

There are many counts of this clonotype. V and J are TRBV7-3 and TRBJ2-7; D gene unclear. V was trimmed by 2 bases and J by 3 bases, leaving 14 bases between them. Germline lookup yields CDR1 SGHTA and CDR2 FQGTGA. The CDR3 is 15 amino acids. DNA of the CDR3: TGTGCCAGCAGCTTAGAGCCAGGTCAGGACTACGAGCAGTACTTC. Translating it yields CASSLEPGQDYEQYF.